This T cell receptor (beta chain) was captured by sequencing in a study of blood T cells in healthy people across ages (dated by TCRdb to between 2015 and 2017). Study-level background: In model experiments, template switching captured roughly one uniquely barcoded TCR beta cDNA molecule for every two T cells. To track age-related changes in TCR beta repertoire diversity, the study relied on deep sequencing normalized with unique cDNA molecular identifiers. The donors were divided into four age groups: young (average around 16 years), middle-aged (almost 40), aged (roughly 60) and long-lived (about 79). To avoid experimental bias, donors of different ages were spread randomly across the sequencing lanes. For two donors (one aged 18 to 29 and one aged 80 or older), the study analyzed two additional independent replicas of 1 million unique cDNA reads from the same blood draw. Findings and caveats that apply to the study as a whole: Estimates of total diversity based on one million sequenced T cells were regarded as lower bounds and as underestimates. Donor CMV infection status was unknown, potentially confounding age-related changes in expanded clonotypes. Since profiling was done on bulk unsorted PBMCs, naive and antigen-experienced compartments could not be conclusively compared. A strong correlation was found between observed TCR beta diversity and the percentage of naive T cells measured by flow cytometry. The long-lived group showed more naive CD4+ T cells, fewer expanded clones and increased TCR diversity than the aged group, suggesting age selection. Observed TCR beta diversity per million T cells fell roughly linearly with age, and a significant reduction was already apparent by age roughly 40.

Systemically healthy Caucasian individuals from Russia, 35 to 40 in total and aged about 6 to 90 years, were included as donors. Around 10 milliliters of peripheral blood were collected from each donor into EDTA-treated Vacutainer tubes. PBMCs were isolated by Ficoll-Paque density-gradient centrifugation, with at least 6.5 million obtained per sample. Total RNA, at least 5 micrograms per sample, was extracted from PBMCs with Trizol reagent. For every donor, an aliquot of PBMCs went through flow cytometry to measure the percentages of naive CD45RAhigh/CD27high T cells. V drops 4 bases and J drops 0 bases, leaving 10 bases in between. From its cysteine to its phenylalanine, the CDR3 spans 16 amino acids. CDR3 DNA is the only sequence kept; it has 48 bases, read in frame from the first base. Looking up the germline V gene (reference sequence) yields CDR1 SEHNR and CDR2 FQNEAQ. The protocol used for the library was 5' RACE. Sequenced using an Illumina HiSeq 2500. A second PCR of roughly 7 to 11 cycles was performed with a sample-barcoded 5' primer and a J-beta primer mix. A unique molecular identifier was introduced onto each TCR beta cDNA molecule by a template-switch 5' adaptor carrying 12 random nucleotides. Each sample yielded at least 2.5 million CDR3-containing paired-end reads. First-strand cDNA was synthesized from all RNA with the Mint cDNA synthesis kit, primed by a TRBC-specific oligonucleotide. Following uracil-DNA glycosylase treatment, all cDNA underwent a first 18-cycle PCR with the universal primers M1SS and BC2_uni_R. The original pipeline was this. Each sample was normalized by randomly selecting 1 million high-quality reads, each carrying a distinct molecular identifier. Instead of being binned into consensus sequences, reads that shared molecular identifiers were thrown out. MiTCR, run with a Q25 quality threshold and the strictest error-elimination algorithm, handled CDR3 identification, clonotype clustering and error correction. A nonparametric unseen species model with Euler transformation was used to estimate a lower bound on total TCR beta diversity. The public reads were run again by TCRdb, first through fastp at Q25 and then through MiXCR, and only productive beta chains were kept. CDR3 protein sequences are deduplicated, and each keeps its most common genes and DNA. TCRdb's processing, not the authors', yielded these V and J calls. In this sample the table shows over 700,000 distinct CDR3 sequences, about 53% of which occur a single time. The top ten clonotypes cover approximately 40% of the sample.

Details on this clonotype: The antigen it binds to is not known. The input lacks base qualities; no much larger clone sits a single base away.

The chain uses TRBV7-9 and TRBJ2-6, with a tentative D gene TRBD1 over 6 matching bases. Sequences were obtained from blood. The origin of this receptor is a man older than 75 in good health. The nucleotide sequence reads as follows: TGTGCCAGCAGCTCCCCGGACAGCTCTGGGGCCAACGTCCTGACTTTC. It codes for CASSSPDSSGANVLTF.